The sequence of this T cell receptor (beta chain) was determined in a study of blood T cell repertoires in COVID-19. The overall study: Sources were T cells, B-cell-depleted T cells, or PBMCs; the material itself was cDNA or gDNA.

This clone was seen a single time. Sequenced by immunoSEQ multiplex PCR; TCRdb stores in-frame clones only, minus some. The repertoire consists of hundreds of thousands of clones, with more than 85% occurring once and the leading ten covering more than 0.8%. The study drew participants aged about 18 to 90 years from about two dozen US areas. Participants reported their clinical history, and cohort assignment relied on those reports. This CDR3 contains 15 residues. Trimming removed 8 bases from V and 6 bases from J; junction bases left unmatched: 16. CDR1 is MNHNY and CDR2 is SVGAGI in the germline V gene (reference sequence).

The chain is built from TRBV6-6 and TRBJ2-7, with 7 bases that match TRBD1. The TCR was taken from a woman in her 30s who had recovered from COVID-19. The sample was PBMCs or T cells enriched from blood (not recorded which). This CDR3 reads CASHKGAARAPEQYF. The CDR3 nucleotides read TGTGCCAGCCATAAGGGGGCCGCGCGCGCGCCCGAGCAGTACTTC.